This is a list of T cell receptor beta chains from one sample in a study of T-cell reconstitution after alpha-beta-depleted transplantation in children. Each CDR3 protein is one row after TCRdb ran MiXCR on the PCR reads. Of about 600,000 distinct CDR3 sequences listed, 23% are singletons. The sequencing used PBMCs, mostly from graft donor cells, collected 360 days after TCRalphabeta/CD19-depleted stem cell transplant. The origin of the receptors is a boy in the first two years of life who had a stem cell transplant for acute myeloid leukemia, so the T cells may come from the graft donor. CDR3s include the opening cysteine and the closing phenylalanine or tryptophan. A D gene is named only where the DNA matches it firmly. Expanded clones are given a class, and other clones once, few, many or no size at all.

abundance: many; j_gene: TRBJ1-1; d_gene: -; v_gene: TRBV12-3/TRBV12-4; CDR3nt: TGTGCCAGCAGTCATGACGGCACTGAAGCTTTCTTT; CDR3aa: CASSHDGTEAFF
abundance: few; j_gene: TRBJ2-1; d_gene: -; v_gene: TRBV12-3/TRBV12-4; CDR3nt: TGTGCCAGCAGTTTAAACAGAGCCGACTTAAGCTCCTACAATGAGCAGTTCTTC; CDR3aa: CASSLNRADLSSYNEQFF
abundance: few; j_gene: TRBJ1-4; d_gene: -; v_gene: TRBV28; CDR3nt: TGTGCCAGCAGTTCTGGACGGTCTGAAAAACTGTTTTTT; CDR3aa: CASSSGRSEKLFF
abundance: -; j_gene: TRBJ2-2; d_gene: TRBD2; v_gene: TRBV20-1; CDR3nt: TGCAGTGTTAAGACTAGCGGGGGGGATCACACCGGGGAGCTGTTTTTT; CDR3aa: CSVKTSGGDHTGELFF
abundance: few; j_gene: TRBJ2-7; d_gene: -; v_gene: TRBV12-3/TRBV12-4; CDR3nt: TGTGCCAGCAGCCCCCAAAGTTCCTACGAGCAGTACTTC; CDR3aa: CASSPQSSYEQYF
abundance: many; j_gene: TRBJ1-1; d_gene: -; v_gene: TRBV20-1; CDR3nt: TGCAGTGCTAGAAGGTGGACTGAAGCTTTCTTT; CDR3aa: CSARRWTEAFF
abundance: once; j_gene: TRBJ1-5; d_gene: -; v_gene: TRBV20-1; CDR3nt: TGCAGTGTTAGTCGCAGGGGTGCGAGCAATCAGCCCCAGCATTTT; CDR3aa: CSVSRRGASNQPQHF
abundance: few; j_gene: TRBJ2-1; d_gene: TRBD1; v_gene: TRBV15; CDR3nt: TGTGCCACTAGAAACGGGACAGGGATAGACAATGAGCAGTTCTTC; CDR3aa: CATRNGTGIDNEQFF
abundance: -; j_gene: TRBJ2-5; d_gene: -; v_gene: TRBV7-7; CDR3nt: TGTGCCAGCAGCCAAGTGGGGGTTCAAGAGACCCAGTACTTC; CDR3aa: CASSQVGVQETQYF
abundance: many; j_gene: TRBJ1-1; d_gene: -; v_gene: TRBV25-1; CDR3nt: TGTGCCAGCAGTGAGACGGCAAGTGGGGACACTGAAGCTTTCTTT; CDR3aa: CASSETASGDTEAFF
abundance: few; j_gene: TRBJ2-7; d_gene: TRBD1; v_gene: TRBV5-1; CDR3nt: TGCGCCAGCAGCCCGGGACAGCCCTCGGAGCAGTACTTC; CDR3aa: CASSPGQPSEQYF
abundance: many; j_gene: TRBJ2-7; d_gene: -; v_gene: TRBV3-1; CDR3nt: TGTGCCAGCAGCCAAGTCGGGGTACTGCAGTACTTC; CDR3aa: CASSQVGVLQYF
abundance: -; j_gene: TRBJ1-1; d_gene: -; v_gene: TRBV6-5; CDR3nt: TGTGCCAGCAGTTATTGGGGTAGGACTGAAGCTTTCTTT; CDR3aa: CASSYWGRTEAFF
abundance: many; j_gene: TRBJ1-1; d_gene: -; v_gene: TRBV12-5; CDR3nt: TGTGCTAGTGGTTTAGGGTTAAACACTGAAGCTTTCTTT; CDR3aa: CASGLGLNTEAFF
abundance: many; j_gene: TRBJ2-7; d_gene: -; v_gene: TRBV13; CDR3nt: TGTGCCAGCAGCTTAGGACAGGGCCCGAGGATTTACGAGCAGTACTTC; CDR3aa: CASSLGQGPRIYEQYF
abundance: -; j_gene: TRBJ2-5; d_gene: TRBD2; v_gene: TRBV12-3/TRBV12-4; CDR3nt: TGTGCCAGCACACCCGATGCGGCGGGGGAAGAGACCCAGTACTTC; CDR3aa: CASTPDAAGEETQYF
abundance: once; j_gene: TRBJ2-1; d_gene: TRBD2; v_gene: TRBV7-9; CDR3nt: TGTGCCAGCGGACAGATCACTAGCGGGTCCTACAATGAGCAGTTCTTC; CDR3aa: CASGQITSGSYNEQFF
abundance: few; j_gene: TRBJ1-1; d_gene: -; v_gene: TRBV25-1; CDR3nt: TGTGCCAGCAGTGAGAGGCGGAACACTGAAGCTTTCTTT; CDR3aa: CASSERRNTEAFF
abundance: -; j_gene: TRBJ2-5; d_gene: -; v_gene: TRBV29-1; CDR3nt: TGCAGCGTTGAAGACCCCGACAGGTCTGGAGAGACCCAGTACTTC; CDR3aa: CSVEDPDRSGETQYF
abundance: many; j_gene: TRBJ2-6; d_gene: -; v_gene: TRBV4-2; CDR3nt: TGTGCCAGCAGCCAAAAAACTGGGGCCAACGTCCTGACTTTC; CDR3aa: CASSQKTGANVLTF
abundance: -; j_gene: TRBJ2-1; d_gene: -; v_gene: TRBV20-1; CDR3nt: TGCAGTGCTAGAGATGCCCAGCGGACCTTTACCTACAATGAGCAGTTCTTC; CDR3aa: CSARDAQRTFTYNEQFF
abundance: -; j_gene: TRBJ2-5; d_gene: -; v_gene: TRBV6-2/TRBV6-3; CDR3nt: TGTGCCAGCAGTTACTGGGGGGAGTACGTTACCGCGGCGGTCATAGAGACCCAGTACTTC; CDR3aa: CASSYWGEYVTAAVIETQYF
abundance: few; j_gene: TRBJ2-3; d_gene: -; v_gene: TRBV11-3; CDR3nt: TGTGCCAGCAGCTTTCGTTACTACACAGATACGCAGTATTTT; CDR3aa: CASSFRYYTDTQYF